The clone carrying this T cell receptor (beta chain) showed up just once. The target antigen is unknown. Primers for the PCR totalled 60 Vbeta and 13 Jbeta. In the original workflow: It was a later analysis that counted 83 million or so unique TCR beta chains, of which approximately 11 million were shared. This table comes from immunoSEQ multiplex PCR, and its TCRdb copy is limited to in-frame clones, with some not included. That table furnishes V, J and clone size, whereas the DNA furnished D and trimming. This sample has fewer than 100,000 clones, with around 77% found just once. CDR1 and CDR2 (germline): SEHNR, FQNEAQ (reference sequence). Trimming removed 5 bases from V and 0 bases from J, with 14 bases in between. The CDR3 is 15 residues long. The data were obtained in a study of cytomegalovirus exposure and HLA in healthy donors. Study findings and constraints: With later analysis, a missense DCLRE1C variant became linked to TCR beta V- and J-gene trimming.

Specimen: PBMCs. The rearrangement links TRBV7-9 to TRBJ2-7; TRBD1 is a possible D gene (6 bases). This receptor was identified in a man aged 40-55 years in good health and CMV-seronegative. CDR3 nucleotides: TGTGCCAGCAGCACGGACAGCCTTAGCTCCTACGAGCAGTACTTC. As protein: CASSTDSLSSYEQYF.